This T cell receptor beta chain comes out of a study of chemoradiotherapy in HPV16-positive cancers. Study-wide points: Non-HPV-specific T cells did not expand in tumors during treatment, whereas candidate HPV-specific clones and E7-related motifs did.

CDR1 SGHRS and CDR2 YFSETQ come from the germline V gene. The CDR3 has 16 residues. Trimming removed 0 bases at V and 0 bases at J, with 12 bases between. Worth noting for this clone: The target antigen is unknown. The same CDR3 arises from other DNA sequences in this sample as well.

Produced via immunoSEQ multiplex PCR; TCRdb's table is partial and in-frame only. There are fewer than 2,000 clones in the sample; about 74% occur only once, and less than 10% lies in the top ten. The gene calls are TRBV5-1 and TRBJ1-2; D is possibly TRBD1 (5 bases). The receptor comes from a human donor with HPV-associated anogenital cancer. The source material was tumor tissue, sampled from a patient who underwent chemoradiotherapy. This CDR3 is CASSLDVGGTNYGYTF. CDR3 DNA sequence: TGCGCCAGCAGCTTGGACGTGGGGGGAACTAACTATGGCTACACCTTC.